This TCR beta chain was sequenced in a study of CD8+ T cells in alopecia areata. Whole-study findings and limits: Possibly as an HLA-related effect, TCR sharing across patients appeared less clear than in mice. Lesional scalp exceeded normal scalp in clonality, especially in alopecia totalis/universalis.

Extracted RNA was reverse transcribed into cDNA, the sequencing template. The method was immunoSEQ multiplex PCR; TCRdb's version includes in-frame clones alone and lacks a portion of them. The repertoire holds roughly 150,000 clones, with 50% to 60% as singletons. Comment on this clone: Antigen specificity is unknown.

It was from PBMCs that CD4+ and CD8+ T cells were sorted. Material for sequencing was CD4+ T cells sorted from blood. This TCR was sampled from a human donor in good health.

CDR3 sequence: CASSGPGTSGRNEQFF. CDR3 coding DNA: TGTGCCAGCAGTGGACCCGGGACTAGCGGGAGAAATGAGCAGTTCTTC. This chain links TRBV2 with TRBJ2-1; 14 bases are shared with TRBD2. The CDR3 is made up of 16 amino acids. CDR1 SNHLY and CDR2 FYNNEI come from the germline V gene. V shed 4 bases, J shed 7 bases, and the junction held 6 bases outside the gene matches.